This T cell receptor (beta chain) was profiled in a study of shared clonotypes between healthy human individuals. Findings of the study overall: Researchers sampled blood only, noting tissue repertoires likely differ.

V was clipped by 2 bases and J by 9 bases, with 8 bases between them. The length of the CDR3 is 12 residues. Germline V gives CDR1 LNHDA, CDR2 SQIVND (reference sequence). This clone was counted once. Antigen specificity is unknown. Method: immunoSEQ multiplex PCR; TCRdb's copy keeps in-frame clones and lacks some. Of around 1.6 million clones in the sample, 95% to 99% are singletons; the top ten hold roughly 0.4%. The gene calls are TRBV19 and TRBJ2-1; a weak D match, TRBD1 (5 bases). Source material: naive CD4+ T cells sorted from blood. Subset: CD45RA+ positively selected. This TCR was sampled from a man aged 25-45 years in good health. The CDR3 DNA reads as TGTGCCAGTAGTATATGGGGCCGTGAGCAGTTCTTC. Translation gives CASSIWGREQFF.